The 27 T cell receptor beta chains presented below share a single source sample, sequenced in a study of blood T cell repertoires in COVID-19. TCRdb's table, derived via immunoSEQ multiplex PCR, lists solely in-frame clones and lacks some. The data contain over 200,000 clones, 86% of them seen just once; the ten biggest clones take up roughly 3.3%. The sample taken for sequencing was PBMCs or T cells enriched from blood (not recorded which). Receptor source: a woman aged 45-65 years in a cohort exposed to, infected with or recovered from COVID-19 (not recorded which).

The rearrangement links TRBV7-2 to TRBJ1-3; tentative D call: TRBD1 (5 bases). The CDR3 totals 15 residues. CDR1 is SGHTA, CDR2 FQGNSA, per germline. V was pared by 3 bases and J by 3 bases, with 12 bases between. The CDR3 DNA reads TGTGCCAGCAGCTTTGACAGTCTCTTTGGAAACACCATATATTTT. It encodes CASSFDSLFGNTIYF.

DNA for the CDR3: TGTGCCAGCAGTTTATTGGGACAGGGAAACTATGGCTACACCTTC. Amino acids: CASSLLGQGNYGYTF. The chain is built from TRBV28 and TRBJ1-2, with 9 bases matching TRBD1. The V gene's germline CDR1 is MDHEN and CDR2 SYDVKM. The length of the CDR3 is 15 residues. V lost 1 base and J lost 2; bases outside the gene matches: 2.

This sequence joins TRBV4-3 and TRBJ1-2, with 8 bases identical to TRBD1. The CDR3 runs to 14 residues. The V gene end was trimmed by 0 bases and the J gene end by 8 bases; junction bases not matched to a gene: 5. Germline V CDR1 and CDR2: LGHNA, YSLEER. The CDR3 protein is CASSQEDRVDGYTF. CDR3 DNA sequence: TGCGCCAGCAGCCAAGAGGACAGGGTTGACGGCTACACCTTC.

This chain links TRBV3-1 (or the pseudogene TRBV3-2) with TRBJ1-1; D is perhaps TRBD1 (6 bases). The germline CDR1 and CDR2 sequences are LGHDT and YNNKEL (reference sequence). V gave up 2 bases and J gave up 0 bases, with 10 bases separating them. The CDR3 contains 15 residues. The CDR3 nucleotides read TGTGCCAGCAGCCAATCGGACAGCATGAACACTGAAGCTTTCTTT. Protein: CASSQSDSMNTEAFF.

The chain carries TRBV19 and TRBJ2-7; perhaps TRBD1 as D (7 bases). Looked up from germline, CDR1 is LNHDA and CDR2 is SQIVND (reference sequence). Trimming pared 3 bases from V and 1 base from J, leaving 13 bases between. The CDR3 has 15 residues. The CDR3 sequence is CASSIGRGASYEQYF. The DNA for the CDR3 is TGTGCCAGTAGTATTGGCAGGGGGGCGTCCTACGAGCAGTACTTC.

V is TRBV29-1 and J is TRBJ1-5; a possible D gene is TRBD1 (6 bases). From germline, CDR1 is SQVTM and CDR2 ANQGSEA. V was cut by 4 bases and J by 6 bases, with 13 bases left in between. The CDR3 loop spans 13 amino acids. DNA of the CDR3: TGCAGCGTTGTTCAGGGGAATGGTCAGCCCCAGCATTTT. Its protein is CSVVQGNGQPQHF.

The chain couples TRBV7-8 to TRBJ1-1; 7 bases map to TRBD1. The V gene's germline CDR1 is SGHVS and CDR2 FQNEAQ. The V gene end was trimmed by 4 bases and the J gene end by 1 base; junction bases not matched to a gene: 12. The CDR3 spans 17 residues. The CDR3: CASSYGQASGGNTEAFF. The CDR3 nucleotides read TGTGCCAGCAGCTACGGACAGGCCTCAGGGGGGAACACTGAAGCTTTCTTT. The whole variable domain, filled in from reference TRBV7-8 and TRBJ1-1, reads GAGVSQSPRYKVAKRGQDVALRCDPISGHVSLFWYQQALGQGPEFLTYFQNEAQLDKSGLPSDRFFAERPEGSVSTLKIQRTQQEDSAVYLCASSYGQASGGNTEAFFGQGTRLTVV.

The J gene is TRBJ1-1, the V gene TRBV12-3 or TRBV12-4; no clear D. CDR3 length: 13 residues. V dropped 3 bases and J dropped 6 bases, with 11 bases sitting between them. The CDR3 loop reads CASSFYGDAEAFF. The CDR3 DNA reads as TGTGCCAGCAGTTTCTACGGAGACGCTGAAGCTTTCTTT.

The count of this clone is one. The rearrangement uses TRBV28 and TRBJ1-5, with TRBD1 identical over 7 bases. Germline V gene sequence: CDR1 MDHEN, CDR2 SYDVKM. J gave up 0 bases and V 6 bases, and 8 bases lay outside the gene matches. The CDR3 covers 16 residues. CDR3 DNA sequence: TGTGCCAGCAGACCTCAGGGGGTCTATAGCAATCAGCCCCAGCATTTT. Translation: CASRPQGVYSNQPQHF.

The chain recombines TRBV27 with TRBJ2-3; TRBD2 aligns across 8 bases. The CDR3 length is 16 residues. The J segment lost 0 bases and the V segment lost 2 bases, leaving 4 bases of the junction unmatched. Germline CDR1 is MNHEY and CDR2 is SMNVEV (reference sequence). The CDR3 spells CASSLVAGFSTDTQYF. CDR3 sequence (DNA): TGTGCCAGCAGTTTAGTAGCGGGGTTTAGCACAGATACGCAGTATTTT.

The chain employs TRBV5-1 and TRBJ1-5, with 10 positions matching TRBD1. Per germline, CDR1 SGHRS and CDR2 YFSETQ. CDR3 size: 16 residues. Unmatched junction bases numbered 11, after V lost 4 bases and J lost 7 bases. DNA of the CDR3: TGCGCCAGCAGCCCGGGGACAGGGGTTATGAGGCAGCCCCAGCATTTT. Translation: CASSPGTGVMRQPQHF.

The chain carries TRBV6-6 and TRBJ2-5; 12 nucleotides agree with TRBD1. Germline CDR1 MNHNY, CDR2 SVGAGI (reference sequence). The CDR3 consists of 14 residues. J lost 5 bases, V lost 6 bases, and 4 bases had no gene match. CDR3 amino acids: CASSRDRGRETQYF. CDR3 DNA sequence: TGTGCCAGCAGCCGGGACAGGGGGCGGGAGACCCAGTACTTC.

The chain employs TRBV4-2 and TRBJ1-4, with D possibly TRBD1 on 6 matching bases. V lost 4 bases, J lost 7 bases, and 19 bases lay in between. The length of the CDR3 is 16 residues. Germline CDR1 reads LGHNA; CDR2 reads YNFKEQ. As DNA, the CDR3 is TGTGCCAGCAGCCTTGAGGGGGGGATGAGCGGTGAAAAACTGTTTTTT. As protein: CASSLEGGMSGEKLFF.

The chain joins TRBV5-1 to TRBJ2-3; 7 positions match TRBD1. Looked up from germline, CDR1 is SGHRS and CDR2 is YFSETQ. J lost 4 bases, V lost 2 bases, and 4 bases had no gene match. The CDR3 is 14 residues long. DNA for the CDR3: TGCGCCAGCAGCTTAAGACAGGGAGCAGATACGCAGTATTTT. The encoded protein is CASSLRQGADTQYF.

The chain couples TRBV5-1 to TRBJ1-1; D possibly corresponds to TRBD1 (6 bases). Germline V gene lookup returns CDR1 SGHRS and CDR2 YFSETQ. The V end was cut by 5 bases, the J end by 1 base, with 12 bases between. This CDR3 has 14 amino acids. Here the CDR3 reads CASRMGHPNTEAFF. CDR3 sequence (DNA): TGCGCCAGCAGGATGGGACACCCGAACACTGAAGCTTTCTTT.

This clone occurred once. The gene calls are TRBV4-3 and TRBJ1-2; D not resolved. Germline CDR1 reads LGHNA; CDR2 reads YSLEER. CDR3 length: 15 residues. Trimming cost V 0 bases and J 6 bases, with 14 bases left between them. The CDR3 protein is CASSQDLRIGNGYTF. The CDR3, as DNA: TGCGCCAGCAGCCAAGATTTGAGGATTGGAAATGGCTACACCTTC.

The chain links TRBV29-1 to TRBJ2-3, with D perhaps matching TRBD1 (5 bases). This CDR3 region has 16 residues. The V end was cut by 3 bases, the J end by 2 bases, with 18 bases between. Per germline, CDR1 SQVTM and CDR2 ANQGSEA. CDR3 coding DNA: TGCAGCGTTGAGATAAGACAGACCATCTCCACAGATACGCAGTATTTT. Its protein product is CSVEIRQTISTDTQYF.

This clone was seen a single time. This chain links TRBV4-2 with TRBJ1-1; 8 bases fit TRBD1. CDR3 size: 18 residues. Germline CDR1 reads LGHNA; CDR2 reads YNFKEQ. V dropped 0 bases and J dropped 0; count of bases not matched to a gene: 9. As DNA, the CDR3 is TGTGCCAGCAGCCAAGACCATATTCGGACAGGGCTGAACACTGAAGCTTTCTTT. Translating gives CASSQDHIRTGLNTEAFF.

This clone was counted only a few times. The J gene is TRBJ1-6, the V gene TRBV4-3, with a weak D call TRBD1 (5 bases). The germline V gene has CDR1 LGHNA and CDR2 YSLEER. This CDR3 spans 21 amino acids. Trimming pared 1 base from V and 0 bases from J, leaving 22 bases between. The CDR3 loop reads CASSQVAPQTGLRSYNSPLHF. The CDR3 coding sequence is TGCGCCAGCAGCCAAGTTGCGCCGCAAACGGGACTCCGCTCCTATAATTCACCCCTCCACTTT.

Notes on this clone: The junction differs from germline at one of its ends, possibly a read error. Here the CDR3 DNA reads TGTGCCAGCAGCAAGACAGGGAACAGTGAAGCTTTCTTT. This translates into CASSKTGNSEAFF. The chain uses TRBV7-8 and TRBJ1-1; TRBD1 matches 7 bases. From germline, CDR1 is SGHVS and CDR2 FQNEAQ. The CDR3 loop spans 13 amino acids.

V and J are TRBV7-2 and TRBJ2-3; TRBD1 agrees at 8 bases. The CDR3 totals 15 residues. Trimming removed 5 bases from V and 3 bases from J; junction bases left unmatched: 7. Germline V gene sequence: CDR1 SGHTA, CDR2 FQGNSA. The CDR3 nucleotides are TGTGCCAGCAGCAAATACGGACAGGGTACAGATACGCAGTATTTT. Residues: CASSKYGQGTDTQYF.

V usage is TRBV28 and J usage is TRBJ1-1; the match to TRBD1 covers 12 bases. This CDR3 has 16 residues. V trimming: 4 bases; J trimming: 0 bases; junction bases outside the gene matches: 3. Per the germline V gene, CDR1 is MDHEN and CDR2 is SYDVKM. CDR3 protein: CASSSGTGGMNTEAFF. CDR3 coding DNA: TGTGCCAGCAGTTCCGGGACAGGGGGCATGAACACTGAAGCTTTCTTT.

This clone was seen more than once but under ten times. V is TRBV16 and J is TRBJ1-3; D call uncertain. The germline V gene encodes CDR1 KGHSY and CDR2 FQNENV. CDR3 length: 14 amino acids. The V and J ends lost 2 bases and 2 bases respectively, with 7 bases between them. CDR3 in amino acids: CASSQSGPGNTIYF. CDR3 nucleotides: TGTGCCAGCAGCCAAAGTGGGCCTGGAAACACCATATATTTT.

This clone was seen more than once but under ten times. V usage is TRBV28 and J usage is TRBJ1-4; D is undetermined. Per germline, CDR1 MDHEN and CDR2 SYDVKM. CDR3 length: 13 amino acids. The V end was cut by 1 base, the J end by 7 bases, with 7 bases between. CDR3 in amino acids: CASSLSGSEKLFF. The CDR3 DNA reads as TGTGCCAGCAGTTTATCCGGGTCTGAAAAACTGTTTTTT. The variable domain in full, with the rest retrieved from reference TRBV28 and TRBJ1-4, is DVKVTQSSRYLVKRTGEKVFLECVQDMDHENMFWYRQDPGLGLRLIYFSYDVKMKEKGDIPEGYSVSREKKERFSLILESASTNQTSMYLCASSLSGSEKLFFGSGTQLSVL.

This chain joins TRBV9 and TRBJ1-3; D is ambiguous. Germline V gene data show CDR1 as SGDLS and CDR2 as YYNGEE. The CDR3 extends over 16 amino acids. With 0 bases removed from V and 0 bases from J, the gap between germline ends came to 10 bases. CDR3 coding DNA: TGTGCCAGCAGCGTAGATTTAGGACTCTCTGGAAACACCATATATTTT. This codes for CASSVDLGLSGNTIYF.

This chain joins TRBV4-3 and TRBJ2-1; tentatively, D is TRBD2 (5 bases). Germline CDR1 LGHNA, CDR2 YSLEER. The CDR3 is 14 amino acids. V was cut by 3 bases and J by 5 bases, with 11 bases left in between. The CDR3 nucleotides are TGCGCCAGCAGCCAGAGCGGCAGACACAATGAGCAGTTCTTC. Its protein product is CASSQSGRHNEQFF.

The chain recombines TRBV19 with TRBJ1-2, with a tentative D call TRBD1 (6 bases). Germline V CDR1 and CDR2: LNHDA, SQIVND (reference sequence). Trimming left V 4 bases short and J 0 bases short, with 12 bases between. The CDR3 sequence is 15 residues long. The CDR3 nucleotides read TGTGCCAGTAGTACCCCAGGACAGACTAACTATGGCTACACCTTC. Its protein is CASSTPGQTNYGYTF. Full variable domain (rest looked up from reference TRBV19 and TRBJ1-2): DGGITQSPKYLFRKEGQNVTLSCEQNLNHDAMYWYRQDPGQGLRLIYYSQIVNDFQKGDIAEGYSVSREKKESFPLTVTSAQKNPTAFYLCASSTPGQTNYGYTFGSGTRLTVV.